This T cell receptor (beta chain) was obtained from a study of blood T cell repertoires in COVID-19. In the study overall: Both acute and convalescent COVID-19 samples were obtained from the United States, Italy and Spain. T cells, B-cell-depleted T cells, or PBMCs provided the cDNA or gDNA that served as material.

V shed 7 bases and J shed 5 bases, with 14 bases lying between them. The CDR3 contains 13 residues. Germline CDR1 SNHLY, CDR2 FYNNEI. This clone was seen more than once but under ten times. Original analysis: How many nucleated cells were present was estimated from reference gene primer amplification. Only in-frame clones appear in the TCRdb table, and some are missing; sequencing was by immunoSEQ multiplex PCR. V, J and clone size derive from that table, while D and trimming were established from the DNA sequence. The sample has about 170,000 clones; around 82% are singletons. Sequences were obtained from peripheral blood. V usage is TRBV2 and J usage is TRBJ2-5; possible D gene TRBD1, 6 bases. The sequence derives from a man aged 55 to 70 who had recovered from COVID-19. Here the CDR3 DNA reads TGTGCCAGCATTCAGGGGTCCCGGGAGACCCAGTACTTC. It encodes CASIQGSRETQYF.